These 18 T cell receptor beta chains were all obtained from the same sample, sequenced in a study of blood T cell repertoires in COVID-19 (dated by TCRdb to 2018 to 2020). The library was obtained by the immunoSEQ multiplex PCR assay. TCRdb provides this immuneACCESS table in a form limited to in-frame rearrangements. Some clones are lacking; in checked studies, under half of them reflect an unresolved V gene, and why the rest are absent is not known. The sample has 250,000 to 300,000 clones on record, roughly 80% of them singletons. Approximately 5% of the sample comes from the top ten. The sequenced material came from PBMCs or T cells enriched from blood (not recorded which). The receptors originated from a man aged 40-50 years who had been exposed to COVID-19.

J is TRBJ1-2 and V is TRBV24-1; 7 bases map to TRBD1. Unmatched junction bases numbered 5, after V lost 7 bases and J lost 4 bases. The germline V gene encodes CDR1 KGHDR and CDR2 SFDVKD. This CDR3 is 13 amino acids long. CDR3 in amino acids: CATRPQGSYGYTF. As DNA, the CDR3 is TGTGCCACCAGGCCACAGGGGTCCTATGGCTACACCTTC.

The chain combines TRBV28 with TRBJ1-6; D remains ambiguous. The CDR3 totals 15 residues. CDR1 MDHEN and CDR2 SYDVKM come from the germline V gene. V was clipped by 5 bases and J by 6 bases, with 14 bases between them. Written as DNA, the CDR3 is TGTGCCAGCAGTCGTCCGAGGCTGGGTAATTCACCCCTCCACTTT. Residues: CASSRPRLGNSPLHF.

The chain uses TRBV18 and TRBJ1-1; 10 positions match TRBD1. Germline CDR1 is KGHSH and CDR2 is LQKENI. V lost 0 bases to trimming and J lost 12 bases; unmatched junction nucleotides: 16. The CDR3 covers 17 residues. CDR3 nucleotides: TGTGCCAGCTCACCACCCGGGACAGGGGTTCTCATTCGGGGACCTTTCTTT. Translated: CASSPPGTGVLIRGPFF.

The chain uses TRBV30 and TRBJ1-1; D gene ambiguous. The CDR3 is 13 amino acids. Trimming took 5 bases from V and 1 from J, leaving 11 bases between them. Germline CDR1 is GTSNPN and CDR2 is SVGIG (reference sequence). The CDR3 sequence: CAWLTIWNTEAFF. CDR3 bases: TGTGCCTGGTTGACTATTTGGAACACTGAAGCTTTCTTT.

The chain employs TRBV7-9 and TRBJ2-1; possibly TRBD1 for D (5 bases). Germline V gives CDR1 SEHNR, CDR2 FQNEAQ (reference sequence). The CDR3 is made up of 14 amino acids. Trimming left V 4 bases short and J 12 bases short, with 19 bases between. CDR3 sequence: CASSSILTVLGQFF. The CDR3 DNA reads TGTGCCAGCAGCTCGATTTTGACAGTTTTGGGGCAGTTCTTC.

V is TRBV25-1 and J is TRBJ1-2; a weak D match, TRBD1 (6 bases). Per the germline V gene, CDR1 is MGHDK and CDR2 is SYGVNS. V was trimmed by 3 bases and J by 4 bases, leaving 15 bases between them. This CDR3 spans 15 amino acids. Here the CDR3 DNA reads TGTGCCAGCAGTGAGCAGACAGGACTTAGCTATGGCTACACCTTC. It codes for CASSEQTGLSYGYTF.

The DNA of the CDR3 is TGTGCCAGCAGCTTAGGACTAGCGGGAGTGTACGAGCAGTACTTC. Amino acids: CASSLGLAGVYEQYF. The V and J genes are TRBV11-1 and TRBJ2-7; 12 bases map to TRBD2. The CDR3 length is 15 residues. Germline trimming cut 1 base from V and 4 bases from J; bases unmatched to any gene: 2. Germline CDR1 and CDR2: SGHAT and FQDESV (reference sequence).

The rearrangement links TRBV7-9 to TRBJ2-7, with TRBD2 identical over 7 bases. J gave up 3 bases and V 2 bases, and 4 bases lay outside the gene matches. Germline V lookup: CDR1 SEHNR, CDR2 FQNEAQ (reference sequence). This CDR3 is built from 14 residues. CDR3 DNA: TGTGCCAGCAGCTTATTACGGGAGGACTACGAGCAGTACTTC. This codes for CASSLLREDYEQYF.

The rearrangement joins TRBV30 to TRBJ1-5; D is uncertain. Germline V gene data show CDR1 as GTSNPN and CDR2 as SVGIG (reference sequence). V lost 3 bases and J lost 7, with 22 bases in between. This CDR3 is 16 amino acids long. CDR3 in DNA: TGTGCCTGGAGGCCCCCCGGGCCCGGGGTCGGACAGCCCCAGCATTTT. Translating it yields CAWRPPGPGVGQPQHF.

The chain combines TRBV2 with TRBJ1-5, with D maybe TRBD1 (6 bases). Deletions cut 6 bases from V and 8 bases from J, with 11 bases between. The CDR3 consists of 12 residues. Germline V gene data show CDR1 as SNHLY and CDR2 as FYNNEI. The CDR3 here is CASRVHREPQHF. For the CDR3, the DNA is TGTGCCAGCAGGGTCCACAGGGAGCCCCAGCATTTT.

The rearrangement links TRBV5-1 to TRBJ2-7; possible D gene TRBD1, 6 bases. Trimming left V 4 bases short and J 6 bases short, with 14 bases between. The CDR3 is 13 amino acids. Germline V gene lookup returns CDR1 SGHRS and CDR2 YFSETQ. In DNA form, the CDR3 reads TGCGCCAGCAGCATAACTACAGGGTTCGAGCAGTACTTC. The encoded protein is CASSITTGFEQYF.

The genes are TRBV29-1 and TRBJ2-7; D possibly corresponds to TRBD2 (6 bases). Looked up from germline, CDR1 is SQVTM and CDR2 is ANQGSEA. CDR3 length equals 12 residues. V dropped 4 bases and J dropped 5 bases, with 12 bases sitting between them. CDR3 bases: TGCAGCGTTGTTCGGGGGATCGACGAGCAGTACTTC. Translating it yields CSVVRGIDEQYF.

The chain couples TRBV7-9 to TRBJ1-1; D is unclear. This CDR3 has 13 amino acids. The germline V gene has CDR1 SEHNR and CDR2 FQNEAQ (reference sequence). Between the trimmed V and J ends, which lost 5 bases and 4 bases, there was a span of 11 bases. CDR3 DNA: TGTGCCAGCAGCCCCGGGGTAGTCACTGAAGCTTTCTTT. This encodes CASSPGVVTEAFF.

The chain uses TRBV6-5 and TRBJ2-2; D may be TRBD2 (7 bases). V lost 0 bases and J lost 4, with 9 bases in between. This CDR3 has 15 amino acids. CDR1 MNHEY and CDR2 SVGAGI come from the germline V gene. CDR3: CASSYSGGGTGELFF. The CDR3, as DNA: TGTGCCAGCAGTTACTCGGGAGGGGGCACCGGGGAGCTGTTTTTT.

This clone was found once. The chain couples TRBV7-8 to TRBJ2-5; D may be TRBD2 (6 bases). CDR1 and CDR2 (germline): SGHVS, FQNEAQ. Trimming took off 1 base at V and 4 bases at J, with 10 bases between the two ends. The CDR3 totals 14 residues. Here the CDR3 DNA reads TGTGCCAGCAGCTTAGTTCGGGGAGGAGAGACCCAGTACTTC. Residues: CASSLVRGGETQYF.

This clone was detected only once. The rearrangement joins TRBV28 to TRBJ2-2, with no clear D. Germline V gene lookup returns CDR1 MDHEN and CDR2 SYDVKM. V lost 10 bases to trimming and J lost 3 bases, with 15 bases between them. This CDR3 spans 14 amino acids. The CDR3 bases are TGTGCCACCACACCCCAGTCGTACACCGGGGAGCTGTTTTTT. Its translation is CATTPQSYTGELFF.

The rearrangement joins TRBV11-3 to TRBJ2-7; a weak D match, TRBD1 (6 bases). Trimming took off 4 bases at V and 4 bases at J, with 14 bases between the two ends. Germline lookup yields CDR1 SGHNT and CDR2 YENEEA. The CDR3 spans 14 residues. CDR3 coding DNA: TGTGCCAGCAGCTGGGAGACAGGACCATACGAGCAGTACTTC. Protein: CASSWETGPYEQYF.

The rearrangement joins TRBV29-1 to TRBJ1-1, with D uncertain. Germline-derived CDR1 and CDR2 are SQVTM and ANQGSEA. V lost 7 bases and J lost 4, with 13 bases in between. The CDR3 covers 12 residues. The CDR3 loop reads CSARRGSTEAFF. CDR3 nucleotides: TGCAGCGCCCGCCGGGGAAGCACTGAAGCTTTCTTT.